The clone carrying this T cell receptor beta chain was recorded a few times. It was with unique molecular identifiers that the TCRbeta library was prepared. Each CDR3 protein is one row after TCRdb ran MiXCR on the PCR reads. Among about 610,000 distinct CDR3 sequences listed, about 10% were seen once. The data belong to a study of T-cell reconstitution after alpha-beta-depleted transplantation in children. CDR3 size: 12 residues. The germline V gene encodes CDR1 DFQATT and CDR2 SNEGSKA (reference sequence). V lost 2 bases and J lost 5, with 6 bases in between. This sample comprised PBMCs from the stem cell graft donor, obtained from the stem cell graft. The TCR sequence derives from a human donor who donated a stem cell graft to a child with acute myeloid leukemia. The J gene is TRBJ2-2, the V gene TRBV20-1; D not certain. The CDR3 loop reads CSARTFTGELFF. CDR3 nucleotide sequence: TGCAGTGCTAGAACTTTTACCGGGGAGCTGTTTTTT.